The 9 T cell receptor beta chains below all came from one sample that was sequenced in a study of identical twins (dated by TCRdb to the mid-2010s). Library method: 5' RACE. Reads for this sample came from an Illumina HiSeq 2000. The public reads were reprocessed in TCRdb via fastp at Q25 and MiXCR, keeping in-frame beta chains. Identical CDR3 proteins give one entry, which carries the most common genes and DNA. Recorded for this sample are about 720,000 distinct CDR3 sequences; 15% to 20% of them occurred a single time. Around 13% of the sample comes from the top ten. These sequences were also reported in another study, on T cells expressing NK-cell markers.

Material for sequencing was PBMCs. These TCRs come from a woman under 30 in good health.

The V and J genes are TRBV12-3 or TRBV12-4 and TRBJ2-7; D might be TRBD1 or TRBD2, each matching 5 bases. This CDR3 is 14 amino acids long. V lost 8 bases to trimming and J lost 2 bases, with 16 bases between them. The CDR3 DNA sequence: TGTGCCAGCGCCCCCCCGGGACCTCCCTACGAGCAGTACTTC. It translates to CASAPPGPPYEQYF.

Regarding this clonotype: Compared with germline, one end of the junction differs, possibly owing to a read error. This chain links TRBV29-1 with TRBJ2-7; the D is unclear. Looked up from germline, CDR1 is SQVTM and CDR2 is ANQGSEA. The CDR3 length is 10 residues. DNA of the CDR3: TGCAGCGTTGTCGGTTGCGATCAGTGCTTC. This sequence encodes CSVVGCDQCF.

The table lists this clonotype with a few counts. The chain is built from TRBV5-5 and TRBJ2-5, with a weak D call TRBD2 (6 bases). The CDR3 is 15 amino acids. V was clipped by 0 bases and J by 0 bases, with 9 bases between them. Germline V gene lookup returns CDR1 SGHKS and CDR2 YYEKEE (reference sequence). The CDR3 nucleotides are TGTGCCAGCAGCTTGGGCTGGGACTACCAAGAGACCCAGTACTTC. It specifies CASSLGWDYQETQYF.

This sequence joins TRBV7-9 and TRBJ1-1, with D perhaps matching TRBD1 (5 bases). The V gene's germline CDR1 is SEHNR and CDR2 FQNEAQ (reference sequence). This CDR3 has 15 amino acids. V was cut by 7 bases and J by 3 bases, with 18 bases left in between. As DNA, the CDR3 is TGTGCCAGCATACTATCGGGGGGATTGGACACTGAAGCTTTCTTT. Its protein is CASILSGGLDTEAFF.

CDR3 region: CASSLDHSYNEQFF. CDR3 nucleotides: TGTGCCAGCAGCTTAGATCACAGCTACAATGAGCAGTTCTTC. J is TRBJ2-1 and V is TRBV7-6; D is unclear. The V end was cut by 1 base, the J end by 3 bases, with 7 bases between. CDR3 size: 14 residues. The germline CDR1 and CDR2 sequences are SGHVS and FNYEAQ.

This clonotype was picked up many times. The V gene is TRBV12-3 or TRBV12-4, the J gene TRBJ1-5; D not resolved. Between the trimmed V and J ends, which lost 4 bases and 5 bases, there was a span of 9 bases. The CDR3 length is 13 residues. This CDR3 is CASSYDPDQPQHF. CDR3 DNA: TGTGCCAGCAGTTACGACCCCGATCAGCCCCAGCATTTT.

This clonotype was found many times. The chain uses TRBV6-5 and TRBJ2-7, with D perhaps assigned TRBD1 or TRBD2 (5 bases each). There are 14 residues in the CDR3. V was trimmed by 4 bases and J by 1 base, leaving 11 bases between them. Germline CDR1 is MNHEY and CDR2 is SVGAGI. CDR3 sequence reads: CASSSWDRSYEQYF. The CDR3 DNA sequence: TGTGCCAGCAGTTCCTGGGACCGTTCCTACGAGCAGTACTTC.

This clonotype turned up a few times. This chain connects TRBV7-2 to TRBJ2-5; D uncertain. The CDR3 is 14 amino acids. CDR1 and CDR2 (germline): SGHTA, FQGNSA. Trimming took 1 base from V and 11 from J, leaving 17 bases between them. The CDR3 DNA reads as TGTGCCAGCAGCTTAGGTTATGACCGGTCCCCTCAGTACTTC. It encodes CASSLGYDRSPQYF. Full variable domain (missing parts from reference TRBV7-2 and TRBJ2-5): GAGVSQSPSNKVTEKGKDVELRCDPISGHTALYWYRQSLGQGLEFLIYFQGNSAPDKSGLPSDRFSAERTGGSVSTLTIQRTQQEDSAVYLCASSLGYDRSPQYFGPGTRLLVL.

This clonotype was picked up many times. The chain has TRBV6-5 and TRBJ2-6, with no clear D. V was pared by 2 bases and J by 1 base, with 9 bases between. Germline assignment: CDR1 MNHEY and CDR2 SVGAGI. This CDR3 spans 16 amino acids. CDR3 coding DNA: TGTGCCAGCAGTTACGAAGTCACTTCTGGGGCCAACGTCCTGACTTTC. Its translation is CASSYEVTSGANVLTF.